The 5 T cell receptor beta chains presented below share a single source sample, sequenced in a study of blood T cells in healthy people across ages. Through a sample-barcoded 5' primer and a J-beta primer mix, a second PCR was run for roughly 6 to 12 cycles. A single record per CDR3 protein comes from TCRdb applying MiXCR to the 5' RACE reads. This table has some 1.8 million distinct CDR3 sequences, around 42% appearing once. What was sequenced was blood. The receptor set was obtained from a human donor in good health.

The sample holds a few counts of this clonotype. The chain links TRBV27 to TRBJ2-7; 7 nucleotides line up with TRBD1. The CDR3 contains 13 residues. Trimming cost V 8 bases and J 4 bases; bases outside gene matches: 8. Germline-derived CDR1 and CDR2 are MNHEY and SMNVEV (reference sequence). The CDR3 DNA reads as TGTGCCAGCGGTCAGGGGGATCCGTACGAGCAGTACTTC. Encoded protein: CASGQGDPYEQYF.

This chain links TRBV4-3 with TRBJ2-5, with TRBD2 matching over 9 bases. The CDR3 length is 16 residues. Germline V gene data show CDR1 as LGHNA and CDR2 as YSLEER. J gave up 4 bases and V 4 bases, and 10 bases lay outside the gene matches. In nucleotides, the CDR3 is TGCGCCAGCAGCCCCCTGCGCGGGGGGGCAGGAGAGACCCAGTACTTC. Translating it yields CASSPLRGGAGETQYF.

This chain links TRBV6-1 with TRBJ2-7, with D unclear. Looked up from germline, CDR1 is MNHNS and CDR2 is SASEGT. There are 12 residues in the CDR3. V shed 10 bases and J shed 1 base, with 11 bases lying between them. The CDR3 protein is CAILDGSYEQYF. CDR3 bases: TGTGCCATATTGGACGGGTCCTACGAGCAGTACTTC.

This sequence joins TRBV7-2 and TRBJ2-7; no firm D call. Germline CDR1 and CDR2: SGHTA and FQGNSA. CDR3 length equals 15 residues. V was pared by 3 bases and J by 0 bases, with 12 bases between. CDR3 bases: TGTGCCAGCAGCTTCGTCGAGCTGGCCTCCTACGAGCAGTACTTC. This encodes CASSFVELASYEQYF.

The sample holds many counts of this clonotype. The rearrangement links TRBV10-3 to TRBJ2-1, with 11 bases that match TRBD2. CDR1 is ENHRY and CDR2 is SYGVKD in the germline V gene. V shed 7 bases and J 7 bases; nucleotides not matched to a gene: 18. CDR3 length equals 18 residues. CDR3 loop: CAITISSGGTLGGNEQFF. For the CDR3, the DNA is TGTGCCATCACAATCTCTAGCGGGGGGACACTTGGAGGGAATGAGCAGTTCTTC.